This T cell receptor (beta chain) was obtained from a study of cytomegalovirus exposure and HLA in healthy donors. This CDR3 spans 18 amino acids. The V gene end was trimmed by 4 bases and the J gene end by 3 bases; junction bases not matched to a gene: 9. Germline-derived CDR1 and CDR2 are SGDLS and YYNGEE. The study ran its PCR with 60 Vbeta and 13 Jbeta primers. Sequencing was performed with immunoSEQ multiplex PCR; in TCRdb, only in-frame clones are kept and a portion is missing. The sample lists about 150,000 clones; around 79% were seen once. The chain links TRBV9 to TRBJ2-1, with 14 bases aligning to TRBD2. Sample: PBMCs. The receptor comes from a man younger than 35 in good health and CMV-seronegative. The CDR3 loop is CASSTERLAGGGYNEQFF. The CDR3 nucleotides read TGTGCCAGCAGCACAGAAAGACTAGCGGGGGGGGGCTACAATGAGCAGTTCTTC.